The present T cell receptor beta chain was sequenced within a study of monozygotic twins with inflammatory bowel disease. General study findings and limits: IBD patients exhibited fewer clonotypes shared with other individuals than healthy twins, particularly with disease activity. TCRbeta inverse Simpson diversity was decreased in IBD patients versus healthy co-twins.

CDR3 length: 13 amino acids. Looked up from germline, CDR1 is MNHEY and CDR2 is SVGAGI. Researchers generated cDNA in eight separate reactions per sample. TCRdb reprocessed the 5' RACE reads, with one entry per CDR3 protein and no DNA. This sample contains about 300,000 distinct CDR3 sequences. Comments on this clonotype: What it binds is unknown.

Sequenced: blood. The rearrangement uses TRBV6-5 and TRBJ1-6; TCRdb reports TRBD1, a call that lacks DNA to check it against. This TCR was recovered from a human donor with ulcerative colitis or Crohn's disease, or a healthy co-twin of an affected twin (not recorded which). The CDR3 loop is CASRTGEVSPLHF.